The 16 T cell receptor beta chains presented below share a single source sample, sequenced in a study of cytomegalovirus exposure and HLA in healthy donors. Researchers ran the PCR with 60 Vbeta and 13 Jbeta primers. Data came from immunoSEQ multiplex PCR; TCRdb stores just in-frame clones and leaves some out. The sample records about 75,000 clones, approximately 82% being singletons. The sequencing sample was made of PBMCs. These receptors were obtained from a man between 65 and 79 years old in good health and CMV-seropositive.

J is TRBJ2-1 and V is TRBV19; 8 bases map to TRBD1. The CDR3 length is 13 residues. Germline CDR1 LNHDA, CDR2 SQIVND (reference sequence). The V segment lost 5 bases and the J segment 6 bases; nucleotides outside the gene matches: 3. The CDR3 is CASSRTGGNEQFF. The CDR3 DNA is TGTGCCAGTAGTCGAACAGGGGGCAATGAGCAGTTCTTC.

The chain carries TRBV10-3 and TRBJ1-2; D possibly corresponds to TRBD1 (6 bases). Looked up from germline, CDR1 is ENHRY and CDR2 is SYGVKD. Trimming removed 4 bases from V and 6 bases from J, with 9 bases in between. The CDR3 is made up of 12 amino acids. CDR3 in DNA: TGTGCCATCAGTGGTCACAGGGATGGCTACACCTTC. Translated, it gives CAISGHRDGYTF.

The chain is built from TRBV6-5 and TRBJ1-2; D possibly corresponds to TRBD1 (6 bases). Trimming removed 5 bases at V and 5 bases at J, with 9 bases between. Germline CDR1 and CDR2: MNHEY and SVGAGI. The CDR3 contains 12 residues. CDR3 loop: CASSPQGYGYTF. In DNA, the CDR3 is TGTGCCAGCAGTCCGCAGGGGTATGGCTACACCTTC.

This CDR3 reads CASSRQGIDQPQHF. The CDR3 DNA reads as TGTGCCAGCAGTAGACAGGGAATAGATCAGCCCCAGCATTTT. The chain employs TRBV2 and TRBJ1-5; 7 bases agree with TRBD1. The CDR3 runs to 14 residues. CDR1 is SNHLY and CDR2 is FYNNEI in the germline V gene. V lost 5 bases to trimming and J lost 5 bases; unmatched junction nucleotides: 6.

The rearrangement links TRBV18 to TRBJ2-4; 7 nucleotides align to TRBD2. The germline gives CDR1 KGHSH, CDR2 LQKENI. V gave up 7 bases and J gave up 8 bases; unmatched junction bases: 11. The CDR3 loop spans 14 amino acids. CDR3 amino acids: CASFPWEGPDIQYF. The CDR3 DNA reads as TGTGCCAGCTTCCCCTGGGAGGGACCGGACATTCAGTACTTC.

CDR3 loop: CASSLIGGLDEQYF. Written as DNA, the CDR3 is TGTGCCAGCAGCTTAATAGGGGGCCTGGACGAGCAGTACTTC. The V gene is TRBV11-2, the J gene TRBJ2-7; 7 nucleotides line up with TRBD1. Germline CDR1 and CDR2: SGHAT and FQNNGV. This CDR3 region has 14 residues. Trimming cost V 2 bases and J 5 bases; bases outside gene matches: 6.

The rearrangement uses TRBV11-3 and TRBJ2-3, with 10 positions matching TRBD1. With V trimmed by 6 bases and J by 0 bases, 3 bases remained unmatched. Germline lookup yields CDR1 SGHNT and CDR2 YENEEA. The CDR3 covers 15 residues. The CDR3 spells CASSQGQGSTDTQYF. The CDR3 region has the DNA TGTGCCAGCAGTCAGGGACAGGGGAGCACAGATACGCAGTATTTT.

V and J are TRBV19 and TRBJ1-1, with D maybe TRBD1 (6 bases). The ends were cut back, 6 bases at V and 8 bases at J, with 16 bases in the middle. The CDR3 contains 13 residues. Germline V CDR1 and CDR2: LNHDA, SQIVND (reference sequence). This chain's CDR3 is CASRDQGYSEAFF. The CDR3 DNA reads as TGTGCCAGTAGGGACCAGGGGTATTCCGAAGCTTTCTTT.

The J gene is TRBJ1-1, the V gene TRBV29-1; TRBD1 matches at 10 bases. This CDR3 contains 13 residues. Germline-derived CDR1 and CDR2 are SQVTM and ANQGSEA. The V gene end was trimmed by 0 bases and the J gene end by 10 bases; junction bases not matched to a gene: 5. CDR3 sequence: CSVEDRRTGGAFF. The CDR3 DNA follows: TGCAGCGTTGAAGATAGAAGGACAGGGGGAGCTTTCTTT.

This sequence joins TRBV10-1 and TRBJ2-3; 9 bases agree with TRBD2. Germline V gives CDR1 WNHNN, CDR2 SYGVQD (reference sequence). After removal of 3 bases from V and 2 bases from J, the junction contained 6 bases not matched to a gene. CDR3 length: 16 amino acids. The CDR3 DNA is TGCGCCAGCAGTGAACAAGCGGGGGGAACCACAGATACGCAGTATTTT. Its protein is CASSEQAGGTTDTQYF.

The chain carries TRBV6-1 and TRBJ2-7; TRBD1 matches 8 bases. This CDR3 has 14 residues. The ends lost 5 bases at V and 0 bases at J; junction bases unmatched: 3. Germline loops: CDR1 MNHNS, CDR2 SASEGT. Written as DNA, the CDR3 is TGTGCCAGCAGTCGGGACAGGAGCTCCTACGAGCAGTACTTC. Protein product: CASSRDRSSYEQYF.

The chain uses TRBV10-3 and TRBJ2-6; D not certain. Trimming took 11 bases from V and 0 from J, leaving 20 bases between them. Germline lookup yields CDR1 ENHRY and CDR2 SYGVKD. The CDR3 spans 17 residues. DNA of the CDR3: TGTGCCTCTGGCAGTGTGAACCCTCCCTCTGGGGCCAACGTCCTGACTTTC. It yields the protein CASGSVNPPSGANVLTF.

CDR3 residues: CASSLAPRSRDTQYF. The CDR3 DNA is TGTGCCAGCAGCTTAGCGCCCCGTAGTCGCGATACGCAGTATTTT. The chain is built from TRBV7-2 and TRBJ2-3; D not certain. CDR1 and CDR2 (germline): SGHTA, FQGNSA. The CDR3 sequence is 15 residues long. The V end lost 0 bases, the J end lost 6 bases, and 13 bases lay between the germline ends.

The CDR3 DNA follows: TGTGCCAGCAGTTACTCCTTCGGGCGGGAGTCCGGGGAGCTGTTTTTT. It specifies CASSYSFGRESGELFF. The gene calls are TRBV6-5 and TRBJ2-2; 7 bases map to TRBD2. This CDR3 spans 16 amino acids. Per germline, CDR1 MNHEY and CDR2 SVGAGI. V was clipped by 0 bases and J by 6 bases; unmatched bases: 7.

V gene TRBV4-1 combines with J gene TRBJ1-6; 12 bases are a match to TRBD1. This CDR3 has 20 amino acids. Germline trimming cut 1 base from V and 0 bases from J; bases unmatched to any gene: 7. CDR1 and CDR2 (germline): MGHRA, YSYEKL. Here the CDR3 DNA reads TGCGCCAGCAGCCAAGCGCCGTGGGACAGGGGGCGCTCCTATAATTCACCCCTCCACTTT. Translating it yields CASSQAPWDRGRSYNSPLHF.

CDR3 sequence: CASMEEQGRDTQYF. Written as DNA, the CDR3 is TGTGCCAGCATGGAGGAGCAGGGGCGAGATACGCAGTATTTT. The chain uses TRBV6-1 and TRBJ2-3; D may be TRBD1 (6 bases). The V gene lost 7 bases and the J gene lost 5 bases, with 16 bases spanning the gap. CDR1 MNHNS and CDR2 SASEGT come from the germline V gene. The CDR3 has 14 residues.